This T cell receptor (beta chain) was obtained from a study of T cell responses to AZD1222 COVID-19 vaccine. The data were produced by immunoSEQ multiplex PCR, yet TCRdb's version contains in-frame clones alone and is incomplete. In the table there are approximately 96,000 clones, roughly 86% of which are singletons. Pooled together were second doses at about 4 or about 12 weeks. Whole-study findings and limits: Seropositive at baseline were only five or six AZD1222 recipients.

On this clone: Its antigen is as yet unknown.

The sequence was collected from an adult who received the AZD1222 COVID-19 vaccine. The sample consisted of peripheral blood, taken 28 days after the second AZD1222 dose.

CDR3: CASSLQGSGNTIYF. The CDR3 coding sequence is TGTGCCAGCAGCCTACAGGGCTCTGGAAACACCATATATTTT. The rearrangement uses TRBV5-4 and TRBJ1-3; TRBD1 is a possible D gene (6 bases). Trimming took off 4 bases at V and 0 bases at J, with 8 bases between the two ends. The CDR3 has 14 residues. CDR1 is SGHNT, CDR2 YYREEE, per germline (reference sequence).